This TCR beta chain was observed in a study of control samples from healthy donors and cancer patients. This table comes from immunoSEQ multiplex PCR, and its TCRdb copy is limited to in-frame clones, with some not included. Of 100,000 to 150,000 clones listed, approximately 92% are singletons. V lost 1 base, J lost 4 bases, and 4 bases lay in between. The CDR3 totals 12 residues. Germline V gives CDR1 SNHLY, CDR2 FYNNEI. J is TRBJ1-2 and V is TRBV2; D is uncertain. This TCR was sampled from a man younger than 35 in good health. The sample consisted of blood. CDR3 sequence (DNA): TGTGCCAGCAGTGAAGATGGCTATGGCTACACCTTC. The encoded protein is CASSEDGYGYTF.